The sequence of this TCR beta chain was determined in a study of blood T cells in healthy people across ages. The CDR3 loop spans 13 amino acids. Germline CDR1 and CDR2: SNHLY and FYNNEI. Alongside a J-beta primer mix, a sample-barcoded 5' primer served in a second PCR lasting 7 to 11 cycles. One entry per CDR3 protein, called by TCRdb with MiXCR from the 5' RACE reads. Among approximately 780,000 distinct CDR3 sequences listed, roughly 24% were seen once. This clonotype was seen more than once but under ten times. These data are also associated with another study on T cells of mothers and their children.

The sample taken for sequencing was blood. The genes are TRBV2 and TRBJ2-5; D unclear. The J call is in doubt because the DNA end fits TRBJ2-7 better. This TCR came from a boy younger than 18 in good health. CDR3 sequence (DNA): TGTGCCAGCAGTGATGCACCAACCTACGAGCAGTACTTC. It specifies CASSDAPTYEQYF.